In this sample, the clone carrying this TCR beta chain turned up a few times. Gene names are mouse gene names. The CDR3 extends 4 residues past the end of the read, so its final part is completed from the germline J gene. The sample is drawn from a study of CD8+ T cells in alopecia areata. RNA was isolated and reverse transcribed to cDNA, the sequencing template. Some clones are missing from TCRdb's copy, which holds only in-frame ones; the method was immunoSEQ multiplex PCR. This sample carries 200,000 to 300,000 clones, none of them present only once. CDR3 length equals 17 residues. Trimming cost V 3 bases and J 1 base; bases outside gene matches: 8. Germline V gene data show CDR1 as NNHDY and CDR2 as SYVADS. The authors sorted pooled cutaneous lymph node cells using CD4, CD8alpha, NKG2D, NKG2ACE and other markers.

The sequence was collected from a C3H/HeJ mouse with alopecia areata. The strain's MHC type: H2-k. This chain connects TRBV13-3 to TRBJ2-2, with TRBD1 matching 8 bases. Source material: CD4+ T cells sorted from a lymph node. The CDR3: CASSVRTGYRNTGQLYF. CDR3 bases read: TGTGCCAGCAGTGTCAGGACAGGGTACCGAAACACCGGG.